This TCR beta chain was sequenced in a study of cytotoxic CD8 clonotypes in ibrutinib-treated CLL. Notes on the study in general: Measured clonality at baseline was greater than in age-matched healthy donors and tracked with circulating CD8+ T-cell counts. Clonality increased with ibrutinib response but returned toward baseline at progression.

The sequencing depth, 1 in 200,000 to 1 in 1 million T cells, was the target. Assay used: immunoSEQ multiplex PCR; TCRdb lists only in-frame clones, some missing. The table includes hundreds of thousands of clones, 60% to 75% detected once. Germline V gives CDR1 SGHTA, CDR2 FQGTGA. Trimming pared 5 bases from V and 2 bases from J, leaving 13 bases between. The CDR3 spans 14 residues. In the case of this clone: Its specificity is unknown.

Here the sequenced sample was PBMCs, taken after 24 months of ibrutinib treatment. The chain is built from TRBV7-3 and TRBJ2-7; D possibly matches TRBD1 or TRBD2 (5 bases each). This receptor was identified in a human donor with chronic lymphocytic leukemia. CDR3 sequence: CASSPSLGAYEQYF. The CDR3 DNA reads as TGTGCCAGCAGCCCCTCACTGGGGGCCTACGAGCAGTACTTC.